The clone carrying this T cell receptor beta chain was detected once. The data stem from a study of technical replicates of blood from several donors. Produced via immunoSEQ multiplex PCR; TCRdb's table is partial and in-frame only. The sample carries about 83,000 clones, 92% recorded once. CDR3 length equals 15 residues. With V trimmed by 5 bases and J by 1 base, 4 bases remained unmatched. Per germline, CDR1 MNHEY and CDR2 SMNVEV (reference sequence). The receptor comes from a human donor in good health. The specimen sequenced was T cells isolated from PBMCs. The chain combines TRBV27 with TRBJ2-2; 7 bases are a match to TRBD1. As DNA, the CDR3 is TGTGCCAGCAGTGGTAGGGGGCTGAACACCGGGGAGCTGTTTTTT. Translated: CASSGRGLNTGELFF.